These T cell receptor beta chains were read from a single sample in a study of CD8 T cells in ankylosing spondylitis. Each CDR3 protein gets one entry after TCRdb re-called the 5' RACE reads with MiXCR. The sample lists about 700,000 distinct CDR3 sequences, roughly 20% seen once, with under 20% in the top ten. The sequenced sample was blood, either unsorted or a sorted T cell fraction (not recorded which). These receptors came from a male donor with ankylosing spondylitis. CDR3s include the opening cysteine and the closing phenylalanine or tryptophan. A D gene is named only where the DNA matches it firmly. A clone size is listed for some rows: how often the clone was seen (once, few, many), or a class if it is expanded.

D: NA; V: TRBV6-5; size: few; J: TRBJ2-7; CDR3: CASSYSSEGAAYEQYF; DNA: TGTGCCAGCAGTTACTCGTCGGAGGGGGCCGCCTACGAGCAGTACTTC
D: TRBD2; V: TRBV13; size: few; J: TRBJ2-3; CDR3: CASSPRLAGNTDTQYF; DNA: TGTGCCAGCAGCCCCAGACTAGCGGGGAACACAGATACGCAGTATTTT
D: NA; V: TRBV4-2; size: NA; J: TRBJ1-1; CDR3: CASSQDLGVDTEAFF; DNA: TGTGCCAGCAGCCAAGATCTCGGAGTTGACACTGAAGCTTTCTTT
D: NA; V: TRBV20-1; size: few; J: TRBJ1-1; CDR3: CSARRRPNTEAFF; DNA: TGCAGTGCTAGGAGGAGACCGAACACTGAAGCTTTCTTT
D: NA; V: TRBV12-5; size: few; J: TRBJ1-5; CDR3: CASGNRDQPQHF; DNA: TGTGCTAGTGGAAACAGGGACCAGCCCCAGCATTTT
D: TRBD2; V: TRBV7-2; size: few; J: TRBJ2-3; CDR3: CASAAREGLRRADTQYF; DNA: TGTGCCAGCGCGGCGCGGGAGGGCCTCAGGAGAGCAGATACGCAGTATTTT
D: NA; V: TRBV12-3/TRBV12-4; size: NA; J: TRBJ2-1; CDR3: CASSLINTYNEQFF; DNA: TGTGCCAGCAGTTTAATAAACACCTACAATGAGCAGTTCTTC
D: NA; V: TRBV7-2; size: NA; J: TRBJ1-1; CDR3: CASSSYGGLDTEAFF; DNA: TGTGCCAGCAGCAGCTACGGGGGCTTGGACACTGAAGCTTTCTTT
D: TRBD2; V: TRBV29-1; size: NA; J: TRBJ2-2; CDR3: CSVEGLAKNTGELFF; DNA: TGCAGCGTTGAGGGACTAGCTAAAAACACCGGGGAGCTGTTTTTT
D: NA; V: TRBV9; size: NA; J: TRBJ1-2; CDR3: CASSSPGRVGGGYTF; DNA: TGTGCCAGCAGCTCCCCGGGGAGGGTCGGTGGTGGCTACACCTTC
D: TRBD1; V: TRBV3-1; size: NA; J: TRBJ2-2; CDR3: CASRKRTGLADAGELFF; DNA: TGTGCCAGCAGGAAAAGGACAGGCTTGGCCGACGCCGGGGAGCTGTTTTTT
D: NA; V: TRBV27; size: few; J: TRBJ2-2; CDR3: CAVRRYTGELFF; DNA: TGTGCCGTGCGCCGATACACCGGGGAGCTGTTTTTT
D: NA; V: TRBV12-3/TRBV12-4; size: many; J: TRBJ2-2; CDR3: CASRVRDPGPGELFF; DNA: TGTGCCAGCAGGGTCAGGGACCCCGGCCCCGGGGAGCTGTTTTTT
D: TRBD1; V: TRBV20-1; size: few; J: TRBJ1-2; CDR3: CSATSQGGARLIANYGYTF; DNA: TGCAGTGCTACCTCCCAGGGGGGGGCCCGACTGATAGCTAACTATGGCTACACCTTC
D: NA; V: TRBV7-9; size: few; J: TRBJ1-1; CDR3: CASSLDWWTEAFF; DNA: TGTGCCAGCAGCTTAGATTGGTGGACTGAAGCTTTCTTT
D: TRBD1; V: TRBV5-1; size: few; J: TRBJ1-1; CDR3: CASSSGQGAGTEAFF; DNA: TGCGCCAGCAGCTCGGGACAGGGGGCGGGCACTGAAGCTTTCTTT
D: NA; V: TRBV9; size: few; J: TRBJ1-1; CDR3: CASSLQGQPNTEAFF; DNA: TGTGCCAGCAGCCTACAAGGACAGCCGAACACTGAAGCTTTCTTT
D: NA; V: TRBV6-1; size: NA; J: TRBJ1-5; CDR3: CASTYGVGTHHQPQHF; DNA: TGTGCCAGCACCTACGGGGTGGGGACACACCATCAGCCCCAGCATTTT
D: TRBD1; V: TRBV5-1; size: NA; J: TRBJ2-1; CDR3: CASSLGTGRIGQFF; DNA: TGCGCCAGCAGCTTGGGGACAGGGAGGATAGGGCAGTTCTTC
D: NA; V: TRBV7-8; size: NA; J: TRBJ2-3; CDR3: CASSGLGARDTQYF; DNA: TGTGCCAGCAGCGGCCTGGGGGCCAGGGATACGCAGTATTTT
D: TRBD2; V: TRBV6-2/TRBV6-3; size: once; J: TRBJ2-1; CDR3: CASGEGREQFF; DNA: TGTGCCAGCGGGGAGGGACGAGAGCAGTTCTTC
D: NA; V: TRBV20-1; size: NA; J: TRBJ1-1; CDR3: CSARQGMWTEAFF; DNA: TGCAGTGCTAGACAGGGGATGTGGACTGAAGCTTTCTTT
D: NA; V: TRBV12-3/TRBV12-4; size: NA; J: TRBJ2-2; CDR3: CASSPAGGGVAGELFF; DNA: TGTGCCAGCAGTCCAGCGGGTGGAGGTGTCGCCGGGGAGCTGTTTTTT
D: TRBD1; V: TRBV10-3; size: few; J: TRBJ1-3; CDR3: CAIRGQGIEGNTIYF; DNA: TGTGCCATCAGGGGACAGGGGATTGAAGGAAACACCATATATTTT
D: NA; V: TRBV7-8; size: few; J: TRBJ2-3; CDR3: CASSRTAWTDTQYF; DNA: TGTGCCAGCAGTAGGACTGCGTGGACAGATACGCAGTATTTT
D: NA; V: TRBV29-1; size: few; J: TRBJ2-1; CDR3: CSVMGDFYNEQFF; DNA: TGCAGCGTTATGGGGGATTTTTACAATGAGCAGTTCTTC
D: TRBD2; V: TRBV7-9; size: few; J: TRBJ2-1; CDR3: CASSLPTSGRDNEQFF; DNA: TGTGCCAGCAGCTTACCGACTAGCGGGAGAGACAATGAGCAGTTCTTC
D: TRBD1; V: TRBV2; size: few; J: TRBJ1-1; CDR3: CASSEFGTAFNTEAFF; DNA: TGTGCCAGCAGTGAATTCGGGACAGCTTTCAACACTGAAGCTTTCTTT
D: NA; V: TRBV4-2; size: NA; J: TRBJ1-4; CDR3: CASSQDQGFSTNEKLFF; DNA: TGTGCCAGCAGCCAAGATCAGGGGTTCTCAACTAATGAAAAACTGTTTTTT
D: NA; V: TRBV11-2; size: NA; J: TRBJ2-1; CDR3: CASSLDPQPVNEQFF; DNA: TGTGCCAGCAGCTTAGATCCACAGCCGGTAAATGAGCAGTTCTTC
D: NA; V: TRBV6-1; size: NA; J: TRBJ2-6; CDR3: CASSEEVTNVLTF; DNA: TGTGCCAGCAGTGAAGAGGTAACCAACGTCCTGACTTTC
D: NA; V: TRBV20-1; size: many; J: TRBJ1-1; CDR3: CSARPGGSGGEAFF; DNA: TGCAGTGCTAGACCCGGAGGGAGTGGGGGTGAAGCTTTCTTT
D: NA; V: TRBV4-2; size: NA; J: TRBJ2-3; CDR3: CASSQGSSDPLDTQYF; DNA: TGTGCCAGCAGCCAAGGCTCTAGCGACCCGTTGGATACGCAGTATTTT
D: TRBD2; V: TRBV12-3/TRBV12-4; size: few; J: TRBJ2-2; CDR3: CASSPRLAANTGELFF; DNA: TGTGCCAGCAGCCCGAGACTAGCGGCGAACACCGGGGAGCTGTTTTTT
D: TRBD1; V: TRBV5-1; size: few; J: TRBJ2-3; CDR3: CASSGAGGTDTQYF; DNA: TGCGCCAGCAGTGGGGCAGGGGGTACAGATACGCAGTATTTT
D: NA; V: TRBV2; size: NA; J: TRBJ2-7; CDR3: CASSRVNEQYF; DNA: TGTGCCAGCAGTAGGGTGAACGAGCAGTACTTC